These 19 T cell receptor beta chains originate from one sample sequenced in a study of blood T cell repertoires in COVID-19. TCRdb's table, derived via immunoSEQ multiplex PCR, lists solely in-frame clones and lacks some. The profile shows around 68,000 clones, roughly 77% of them singletons. Input material: peripheral blood. The receptors stem from a human donor in a cohort sampled during active COVID-19.

This rearrangement joins TRBV27 to TRBJ2-7; TRBD2 agrees at 11 bases. V lost 5 bases and J lost 4; bases outside the gene matches: 4. This CDR3 spans 14 amino acids. Germline CDR1 reads MNHEY; CDR2 reads SMNVEV (reference sequence). CDR3 sequence: CASSPTSGVYEQYF. The CDR3 DNA reads as TGTGCCAGCAGTCCGACTAGCGGGGTTTACGAGCAGTACTTC.

The genes are TRBV6-2 or TRBV6-3 and TRBJ2-7; 7 bases match TRBD1. V shed 2 bases and J 3 bases; nucleotides not matched to a gene: 16. Per germline, CDR1 MNHEY and CDR2 SVGEGT. The CDR3 runs to 18 residues. CDR3 sequence (DNA): TGTGCCAGCAGTTACCACACCGGGACAGCACCGATATACTACGAGCAGTACTTC. Translation gives CASSYHTGTAPIYYEQYF.

The V gene is TRBV5-1, the J gene TRBJ1-2; 12 bases are a match to TRBD1. The junction had 9 bases not matched to a gene; V was cut back by 4 bases and J by 2 bases. Germline V CDR1 and CDR2: SGHRS, YFSETQ. The CDR3 runs 17 residues. The DNA of the CDR3 is TGCGCCAGCAGCCCGGGGAGGGGGACAGGGGGCAACTATGGCTACACCTTC. Its translation: CASSPGRGTGGNYGYTF.

CDR3 residues: CASSQEGTPGGYTF. The CDR3, as DNA: TGTGCCAGCAGCCAAGAAGGGACTCCGGGGGGCTACACCTTC. The chain joins TRBV3-1 (or the pseudogene TRBV3-2) to TRBJ1-2, with a weak D call TRBD1 (5 bases). Germline assignment: CDR1 LGHDT and CDR2 YNNKEL (reference sequence). V was shortened by 0 bases and J by 8 bases, with 13 bases between the two germline ends. The CDR3 has 14 residues.

Note on this clone: At one end, the junction sequence differs from germline, possibly due to a read error. The CDR3 DNA reads as TGTGCCATCCGTGACGGAGGAGGGGTAGAGACCCAGTACTTC. Residues: CAIRDGGGVETQYF. The chain is built from TRBV10-3 and TRBJ2-5, with D maybe TRBD2 (6 bases). In germline, CDR1 is ENHRY, CDR2 SYGVKD. This CDR3 has 14 residues.

This sequence joins TRBV6-6 and TRBJ2-7; 10 positions agree with TRBD1. Trimming at V came to 0 bases and at J to 0 bases, leaving 2 bases not matched to a gene. This CDR3 comprises 16 residues. Looked up from germline, CDR1 is MNHNY and CDR2 is SVGAGI (reference sequence). The DNA of the CDR3 is TGTGCCAGCAGTTACTCGAGGACAGGGGGCTCCTACGAGCAGTACTTC. Protein sequence: CASSYSRTGGSYEQYF.

A single count supports this clone. The rearrangement uses TRBV29-1 and TRBJ2-7; 8 positions agree with TRBD2. Germline CDR1 and CDR2: SQVTM and ANQGSEA. This CDR3 is built from 15 residues. The CDR3: CAAGGLAGLNYEQYF. For the CDR3, the DNA is TGCGCCGCCGGGGGGCTAGCGGGTCTCAACTACGAGCAGTACTTC.

This rearrangement joins TRBV4-1 to TRBJ1-1; 9 positions match TRBD1. Germline V gene sequence: CDR1 MGHRA, CDR2 YSYEKL. V gave up 4 bases and J gave up 1 base; unmatched junction bases: 4. There are 15 residues in the CDR3. The CDR3 DNA reads as TGCGCCAGCAGCCCCGGACAGGGGCGGAACACTGAAGCTTTCTTT. Protein product: CASSPGQGRNTEAFF.

In its sample, this clone was seen a few times. This sequence joins TRBV9 and TRBJ1-4, with 9 bases fitting TRBD1. In germline, CDR1 is SGDLS, CDR2 YYNGEE. Trimming cost V 4 bases and J 8 bases; bases outside gene matches: 9. CDR3 length equals 15 residues. The CDR3 here is CASSFGQGWGEKLFF. CDR3 bases: TGTGCCAGCAGCTTCGGACAGGGGTGGGGAGAAAAACTGTTTTTT.

The genes are TRBV12-3 or TRBV12-4 and TRBJ2-3; 7 bases agree with TRBD1. V gave up 7 bases and J gave up 2 bases; unmatched junction bases: 3. This CDR3 has 13 amino acids. The CDR3 loop is CASTGQITDTQYF. The CDR3 coding sequence is TGTGCCAGCACGGGACAGATCACAGATACGCAGTATTTT.

The chain is built from TRBV28 and TRBJ1-2; the D gene is possibly TRBD1 (6 bases). Trimming left V 8 bases short and J 7 bases short, with 11 bases between. CDR3 size: 11 residues. Looked up from germline, CDR1 is MDHEN and CDR2 is SYDVKM. CDR3 nucleotide sequence: TGTGCCAGCTACGACAGGACTGGCTACACCTTC. Protein sequence: CASYDRTGYTF.

The gene calls are TRBV9 and TRBJ1-6, with no clear D. V dropped 4 bases and J dropped 2 bases, with 10 bases sitting between them. The CDR3 runs 15 residues. The germline CDR1 and CDR2 sequences are SGDLS and YYNGEE. CDR3 residues: CASSPREAYNSPLHF. The CDR3 DNA reads TGTGCCAGCAGCCCCCGGGAGGCCTATAATTCACCCCTCCACTTT. Full variable domain (outside the CDR3, taken from reference TRBV9 and TRBJ1-6): DSGVTQTPKHLITATGQRVTLRCSPRSGDLSVYWYQQSLDQGLQFLIQYYNGEERAKGNILERFSAQQFPDLHSELNLSSLELGDSALYFCASSPREAYNSPLHFGNGTRLTVT.

This clone was seen once. This chain joins TRBV9 and TRBJ2-3; TRBD2 matches 10 bases. Germline V CDR1 and CDR2: SGDLS, YYNGEE. The CDR3 totals 18 residues. With V trimmed by 0 bases and J by 5 bases, 12 bases remained unmatched. CDR3 sequence (DNA): TGTGCCAGCAGCGTAGTCCCGACTAGCGGGTCGCCCGGAGATACGCAGTATTTT. Encoded protein: CASSVVPTSGSPGDTQYF.

The chain combines TRBV19 with TRBJ1-5; unclear D gene. This CDR3 has 15 residues. The germline CDR1 and CDR2 sequences are LNHDA and SQIVND (reference sequence). Trimming took off 1 base at V and 1 base at J, with 8 bases between the two ends. Here the CDR3 reads CASSIALTSNQPQHF. CDR3 bases: TGTGCCAGTAGTATAGCCCTCACAAGCAATCAGCCCCAGCATTTT.

The V and J genes are TRBV3-1 (or the pseudogene TRBV3-2) and TRBJ1-1; D remains ambiguous. The CDR3 length is 14 residues. Between the trimmed V and J ends, which lost 3 bases and 1 base, there was a span of 9 bases. Germline V CDR1 and CDR2: LGHDT, YNNKEL (reference sequence). CDR3 coding DNA: TGTGCCAGCAGCCAGCCCGCCAGGAACACTGAAGCTTTCTTT. Translated: CASSQPARNTEAFF.

The genes are TRBV28 and TRBJ1-6, with a weak D call TRBD1 (5 bases). V was trimmed by 7 bases and J by 4 bases, leaving 11 bases between them. Per the germline V gene, CDR1 is MDHEN and CDR2 is SYDVKM. The CDR3 extends over 14 amino acids. CDR3 bases: TGTGCCAGCACCCTCGGGGGGTATAATTCACCCCTCCACTTT. It encodes CASTLGGYNSPLHF.

This clone was counted once. The V and J genes are TRBV28 and TRBJ2-7, with TRBD2 identical over 11 bases. Germline assignment: CDR1 MDHEN and CDR2 SYDVKM. This CDR3 is 14 amino acids long. Trimming at V came to 6 bases and at J to 2 bases, leaving 3 bases not matched to a gene. Written as DNA, the CDR3 is TGTGCCAGCAGCCCGGGACTAGCGGCCTACGAGCAGTACTTC. This gives the protein CASSPGLAAYEQYF. The full variable domain, with the rest looked up from reference TRBV28 and TRBJ2-7, is DVKVTQSSRYLVKRTGEKVFLECVQDMDHENMFWYRQDPGLGLRLIYFSYDVKMKEKGDIPEGYSVSREKKERFSLILESASTNQTSMYLCASSPGLAAYEQYFGPGTRLTVT.

The chain uses TRBV9 and TRBJ2-1; no clear D gene. This CDR3 is built from 17 residues. The germline V gene encodes CDR1 SGDLS and CDR2 YYNGEE. V lost 2 bases to trimming and J lost 0 bases, with 15 bases between them. The CDR3 DNA reads TGTGCCAGCAGCGTTGTGTCACAACCAAGCTCCTACAATGAGCAGTTCTTC. Its translation is CASSVVSQPSSYNEQFF.

The rearrangement uses TRBV5-1 and TRBJ1-2; perhaps TRBD1 as D (5 bases). The germline V gene encodes CDR1 SGHRS and CDR2 YFSETQ. The V end lost 0 bases, the J end lost 3 bases, and 9 bases lay between the germline ends. The CDR3 contains 14 residues. CDR3 residues: CASSLGRGYYGYTF. The CDR3, as DNA: TGCGCCAGCAGCTTGGGCCGGGGGTACTATGGCTACACCTTC.